Listed here is a single TCR beta chain. Its antigen remains undetermined. Base qualities are not recorded, but no much larger clone differs from it by a single base. Patients with a history of autoimmune disease or receiving systemic immunosuppression were excluded from the trial. Peripheral blood for TCR sequencing was collected from all dose cohorts at baseline, on cycle 4 day 1, and on cycle 7 day 1. The samples were taken from a phase I, first-in-human, multicenter, open-label dose-escalation trial of ivuxolimab. Adults with locally advanced or metastatic head and neck squamous cell, hepatocellular, melanoma or renal cell carcinoma were enrolled in the trial. Before TCR sequencing, CD4+ T cells and CD8+ T cells were sorted from peripheral blood as separate populations. CDR1 and CDR2 are drawn from the germline V gene (reference sequence): DFQATT, SNEGSKA. From the cysteine through the phenylalanine, the CDR3 covers 11 amino acids. Kept here is only the CDR3 DNA, which spans 33 bases and is read in frame from base 1. V is clipped by 3 bases and J by 4 bases, and the sequence between their germline boundaries is 6 bases long.

This specimen belongs to a study of OX40 agonist ivuxolimab in advanced cancers. Context from the whole study: Ivuxolimab was a fully human IgG2 agonistic monoclonal antibody targeting the costimulatory receptor OX40 (CD134). Intravenous ivuxolimab was administered to patients every 2 weeks at six dose levels: 0.01, 0.1, 0.3, 1.5, 3 and 10 mg/kg. Of the 52 patients in dose escalation, about 20 had hepatocellular carcinoma, about 15 had melanoma, 9 had renal cell carcinoma and 9 had head and neck cancer. In the dose-escalation cohort, approximately 80% of patients were male, and the mean age was 60 years with a range of roughly 23 to 79. Patients were allowed to have had prior anti-PD-1, anti-PD-L1 or anti-CTLA-4 therapy, and 40% of the dose-escalation patients had previously received checkpoint inhibitors. Three dose-escalation patients achieved partial responses, one with hepatocellular carcinoma and two with cutaneous melanoma. Peripheral TCRbeta sequencing was intended to test whether TCR sequence diversity was altered and clonal T-cell expansion was caused by ivuxolimab. The monotherapy dose-escalation portion (N = 52 patients) of the phase I ivuxolimab trial is reported in the paper. On the study overall, not on this receptor specifically: At doses of 0.1 to 3.0 mg/kg, clonal expansion of both CD4+ and CD8+ T cells in blood was seen between baseline and week 6. Low levels of normalized T-cell clonal expansion were also seen in some patients who did not respond. After ivuxolimab, more expanded clones were found on average in CD8+ T cells than in CD4+ T cells. The antigen specificity of the peripheral T cells that underwent clonal expansion was not determined. In partial responders in the 0.1-3.0 mg/kg groups, normalized peripheral clonal expansion was found to be among the lowest, especially among CD8+ T cells.

For sequencing of the TCRbeta CDR3 region, genomic DNA was extracted from the sorted cells. The immunoSEQ Assay was used for sequencing of TCRbeta CDR3 regions. TCRdb holds this immuneACCESS table with in-frame rearrangements only. Some clones are missing; in checked studies, unresolved V genes explain under half, and the rest has no known cause. Present in this sample are some 62,000 clones, 70% to 80% of which were seen just once. Approximately 10% of the sample lies in the top ten. The sequencing here drew on CD4+ or CD8+ T cells sorted from blood, taken in a trial of the OX40 agonist ivuxolimab. The sequence links TRBV20-1 to TRBJ1-2, with the D gene not clear enough to name. This TCR came from an adult with an advanced solid tumor such as melanoma, head and neck, liver or kidney cancer. In nucleotides, the sequence is TGCAGTGCTAGGGGAATCTATGGCTACACCTTC. It translates as CSARGIYGYTF.